These 32 T cell receptor beta chains were all obtained from the same sample, sequenced in a study of blood T cell repertoires in COVID-19. Clones were sequenced by immunoSEQ multiplex PCR, and TCRdb holds only the in-frame ones, with some missing. Counted here are over 130,000 clones, around 85% occurring once; the ten biggest clones make up around 3%. The sequenced sample was peripheral blood. These TCRs come from a man aged 50 or older with acute or convalescent COVID-19.

This clone was observed a few times. The rearrangement links TRBV3-1 (or the pseudogene TRBV3-2) to TRBJ1-3; maybe TRBD1 (5 bases). The V end lost 0 bases, the J end lost 3 bases, and 12 bases lay between the germline ends. Germline CDR1 and CDR2: LGHDT and YNNKEL (reference sequence). The CDR3 runs 16 residues. In nucleotides, the CDR3 is TGTGCCAGCAGCCAAGATTGGGGGGTTGGTGGAAACACCATATATTTT. It specifies CASSQDWGVGGNTIYF.

In this sample, this clone turned up once. The rearrangement uses TRBV28 and TRBJ1-2; 7 positions agree with TRBD1. Germline values: CDR1 MDHEN, CDR2 SYDVKM. With V trimmed by 7 bases and J by 2 bases, 7 bases remained unmatched. There are 14 residues in the CDR3. CDR3 region: CASKGAGGNYGYTF. The CDR3 coding sequence is TGTGCCAGCAAGGGGGCAGGGGGAAACTATGGCTACACCTTC.

The chain is built from TRBV6-5 and TRBJ2-3; D may be TRBD2 (5 bases). V lost 6 bases to trimming and J lost 6 bases, with 10 bases between them. The CDR3 extends over 12 amino acids. Germline V gene lookup returns CDR1 MNHEY and CDR2 SVGAGI. The CDR3 region is CASSPSGDTQYF. The CDR3 bases are TGTGCCAGCAGCCCCTCGGGGGATACGCAGTATTTT.

This chain joins TRBV2 and TRBJ1-5; D unresolved. V was trimmed by 1 base and J by 0 bases, leaving 7 bases between them. The CDR3 is made up of 15 amino acids. Germline V gene data show CDR1 as SNHLY and CDR2 as FYNNEI. CDR3 protein: CASSEGGASNQPQHF. The CDR3 coding sequence is TGTGCCAGCAGTGAAGGGGGAGCTAGCAATCAGCCCCAGCATTTT.

The CDR3 spells CSASPSQVVFF. CDR3 in DNA: TGCAGTGCTTCTCCCTCGCAGGTGGTGTTTTTT. V is TRBV20-1 and J is TRBJ1-4; D remains unclear. Germline CDR1 and CDR2: DFQATT and SNEGSKA (reference sequence). Trimming stripped 5 bases from V and 15 bases from J, with 16 bases between. CDR3 length: 11 amino acids.

The rearrangement joins TRBV6-1 to TRBJ2-7; D unclear. The V end lost 8 bases, the J end lost 7 bases, and 9 bases lay between the germline ends. The germline gives CDR1 MNHNS, CDR2 SASEGT. This CDR3 has 10 amino acids. The CDR3 DNA reads TGTGCCAGCGGTGTGGAGGAGCAGTACTTC. It translates to CASGVEEQYF.

The J gene is TRBJ1-2, the V gene TRBV28, with 9 positions matching TRBD1. Germline trimming cut 5 bases from V and 3 bases from J; bases unmatched to any gene: 10. The CDR3 has 16 amino acids. Germline-derived CDR1 and CDR2 are MDHEN and SYDVKM. The CDR3: CASSRTGEALDYGYTF. CDR3 bases: TGTGCCAGCAGTAGGACAGGGGAGGCCCTTGACTATGGCTACACCTTC.

The chain couples TRBV6-5 to TRBJ1-3; D might be TRBD1 (6 bases). This CDR3 comprises 15 residues. The germline V and J ends were trimmed by 6 bases and 3 bases, with 15 bases remaining between them. Germline assignment: CDR1 MNHEY and CDR2 SVGAGI. In DNA form, the CDR3 reads TGTGCCAGCAGACCAGGGGTAGCTGATGGAAACACCATATATTTT. It yields the protein CASRPGVADGNTIYF.

V gene TRBV11-2 combines with J gene TRBJ1-2; D may be TRBD1 (5 bases). This CDR3 is 13 amino acids long. The V and J ends lost 5 bases and 8 bases respectively, with 15 bases between them. The germline CDR1 and CDR2 sequences are SGHAT and FQNNGV. The CDR3 coding sequence is TGTGCCAGCAGCCCAATGGCGGGGCCCGGCTACACCTTC. It codes for CASSPMAGPGYTF.

The chain couples TRBV5-1 to TRBJ2-1, with D maybe TRBD1 (6 bases). V lost 2 bases to trimming and J lost 9 bases, with 15 bases between them. The CDR3 is made up of 14 amino acids. Germline V gives CDR1 SGHRS, CDR2 YFSETQ. The CDR3 is CASSLGGVQVEQFF. In nucleotides, the CDR3 is TGCGCCAGCAGCTTAGGGGGAGTACAAGTTGAGCAGTTCTTC.

There are a few counts of this clone. The V and J genes are TRBV27 and TRBJ1-6; D not certain. V was clipped by 7 bases and J by 2 bases, with 6 bases between them. Germline CDR1 and CDR2: MNHEY and SMNVEV (reference sequence). CDR3 length: 13 residues. The CDR3 region is CASIETYNSPLHF. The CDR3 coding sequence is TGTGCCAGCATAGAGACCTATAATTCACCCCTCCACTTT.

Here the CDR3 reads CASTSGGYYGYTF. CDR3 DNA: TGTGCCAGCACCTCGGGGGGCTACTATGGCTACACCTTC. The rearrangement uses TRBV28 and TRBJ1-2, with D possibly TRBD1 on 6 matching bases. Per the germline V gene, CDR1 is MDHEN and CDR2 is SYDVKM. The CDR3 is 13 amino acids. V was cut by 7 bases and J by 3 bases, with 12 bases left in between.

The chain has TRBV24-1 and TRBJ1-1; possibly TRBD1 for D (5 bases). This CDR3 is built from 13 residues. Germline CDR1 is KGHDR and CDR2 is SFDVKD. V gave up 4 bases and J gave up 8 bases, with 13 bases separating them. The DNA for the CDR3 is TGTGCCACCAGTGACACCGGGACTCGGGAAGCTTTCTTT. Protein product: CATSDTGTREAFF.

The chain is built from TRBV11-3 and TRBJ2-7, with 12 bases matching TRBD1. The germline CDR1 and CDR2 sequences are SGHNT and YENEEA. This CDR3 contains 17 residues. J gave up 4 bases and V 5 bases, and 12 bases lay outside the gene matches. The CDR3 sequence: CASSPTPGTGGWYEQYF. Here the CDR3 DNA reads TGTGCCAGCAGCCCCACCCCCGGGACAGGGGGCTGGTACGAGCAGTACTTC.

The chain carries TRBV7-8 and TRBJ1-5; 7 bases line up with TRBD1. CDR1 SGHVS and CDR2 FQNEAQ come from the germline V gene. The CDR3 covers 14 residues. The ends lost 5 bases at V and 1 base at J; junction bases unmatched: 2. CDR3 residues: CASSVGQSNQPQHF. The CDR3 region has the DNA TGTGCCAGCAGCGTGGGACAGAGCAATCAGCCCCAGCATTTT.

The chain uses TRBV7-9 and TRBJ1-4; TRBD1 is a possible D gene (6 bases). In germline, CDR1 is SEHNR, CDR2 FQNEAQ (reference sequence). There are 16 residues in the CDR3. V lost 1 base and J lost 3, with 12 bases in between. The CDR3 bases are TGTGCCAGCAGCTTAGGTCCCGGACAGCCTAATGAAAAACTGTTTTTT. Translation gives CASSLGPGQPNEKLFF.

This clone was picked up one time. This chain joins TRBV3-1 (or the pseudogene TRBV3-2) and TRBJ1-1, with 9 bases that match TRBD1. Unmatched junction bases numbered 6, after V lost 4 bases and J lost 6 bases. CDR3 length: 14 residues. Germline V gives CDR1 LGHDT, CDR2 YNNKEL (reference sequence). The CDR3 DNA sequence: TGTGCCAGCAGCCCGAGGGGACAGGGACCTGAAGCTTTCTTT. It specifies CASSPRGQGPEAFF.

The chain uses TRBV28 and TRBJ2-7, with 8 positions matching TRBD2. Trimming at V came to 7 bases and at J to 1 base, leaving 6 bases not matched to a gene. Germline assignment: CDR1 MDHEN and CDR2 SYDVKM. The CDR3 spans 14 residues. Here the CDR3 reads CASIPGGGSYEQYF. CDR3 in DNA: TGTGCCAGCATCCCCGGGGGGGGATCCTACGAGCAGTACTTC. Complete variable domain (other parts from reference TRBV28 and TRBJ2-7): DVKVTQSSRYLVKRTGEKVFLECVQDMDHENMFWYRQDPGLGLRLIYFSYDVKMKEKGDIPEGYSVSREKKERFSLILESASTNQTSMYLCASIPGGGSYEQYFGPGTRLTVT.

The chain recombines TRBV6-5 with TRBJ1-6; 7 positions match TRBD1. The CDR3 has 14 amino acids. Germline-derived CDR1 and CDR2 are MNHEY and SVGAGI. The J segment lost 7 bases and the V segment lost 8 bases, leaving 8 bases of the junction unmatched. CDR3 bases: TGTGCCAGCCCTGGGACAGTCGGCAATTCACCCCTCCACTTT. As protein: CASPGTVGNSPLHF.

J is TRBJ2-3 and V is TRBV11-3; the D gene is possibly TRBD2 (6 bases). Trimming stripped 5 bases from V and 2 bases from J, with 17 bases between. Germline V CDR1 and CDR2: SGHNT, YENEEA. This CDR3 spans 16 amino acids. The CDR3 DNA sequence: TGTGCCAGCAGCCCAACCTGCGGGAATATCACAGATACGCAGTATTTT. Its protein is CASSPTCGNITDTQYF.

This chain joins TRBV14 and TRBJ1-2, with 7 positions matching TRBD1. The V gene's germline CDR1 is SGHDN and CDR2 FVKESK. This CDR3 spans 15 amino acids. V lost 4 bases, J lost 5 bases, and 10 bases stayed unmatched. This CDR3 is CASSPRTGFFYGYTF. In DNA, the CDR3 is TGTGCCAGCAGCCCCAGGACAGGATTTTTTTATGGCTACACCTTC.

The chain is built from TRBV30 and TRBJ1-5; 7 bases are shared with TRBD1. Per the germline V gene, CDR1 is GTSNPN and CDR2 is SVGIG (reference sequence). V shed 1 base and J 5 bases; nucleotides not matched to a gene: 2. The CDR3 is made up of 13 amino acids. DNA for the CDR3: TGTGCCTGGAGTGCCGGGACAGATCAGCCCCAGCATTTT. Its protein is CAWSAGTDQPQHF.

The gene calls are TRBV7-2 and TRBJ1-5; TRBD1 matches 7 bases. The CDR3 is 15 residues long. Germline V gene sequence: CDR1 SGHTA, CDR2 FQGNSA. V was pared by 6 bases and J by 7 bases, with 12 bases of the junction left unmatched. The CDR3 sequence: CASSYRDSSFQPQHF. In nucleotides, the CDR3 is TGTGCCAGCAGTTACCGGGACAGTTCGTTCCAGCCCCAGCATTTT.

The chain is built from TRBV16 and TRBJ2-7; no reliable D call. Looked up from germline, CDR1 is KGHSY and CDR2 is FQNENV. The CDR3 spans 11 residues. Trimming pared 4 bases from V and 3 bases from J, leaving 4 bases between. The CDR3 is CASSLSYEQYF. The CDR3 DNA reads TGTGCCAGCAGCCTCAGCTACGAGCAGTACTTC.

The gene calls are TRBV12-3 or TRBV12-4 and TRBJ2-7; TRBD2 is a possible D gene (6 bases). V lost 6 bases and J lost 3, with 12 bases in between. CDR3 length: 13 amino acids. CDR3 protein: CASSGGGDYEQYF. Written as DNA, the CDR3 is TGTGCCAGCAGCGGAGGCGGGGACTACGAGCAGTACTTC.

The V gene is TRBV19, the J gene TRBJ1-6; 8 nucleotides align to TRBD1. Germline assignment: CDR1 LNHDA and CDR2 SQIVND (reference sequence). This CDR3 spans 14 amino acids. Trimming removed 5 bases from V and 8 bases from J; junction bases left unmatched: 5. The CDR3 DNA follows: TGTGCCAGTAGTCCTCGACAGGGGTATTCACCCCTCCACTTT. Translating gives CASSPRQGYSPLHF.

The chain is built from TRBV27 and TRBJ2-7; TRBD2 agrees at 12 bases. Germline CDR1 and CDR2: MNHEY and SMNVEV (reference sequence). The CDR3 is 16 residues long. Trimming removed 3 bases from V and 4 bases from J; junction bases left unmatched: 7. CDR3: CASSFPKLAGGYEQYF. The CDR3 bases are TGTGCCAGCAGTTTTCCAAAACTAGCGGGGGGATACGAGCAGTACTTC.

The rearrangement joins TRBV12-3 or TRBV12-4 to TRBJ1-5, with 7 bases aligning to TRBD1. The CDR3 consists of 13 residues. J was trimmed by 3 bases and V by 5 bases; bases with no gene match: 1. The CDR3 here is CASSDRVNQPQHF. CDR3 bases: TGTGCCAGCAGTGACAGGGTCAATCAGCCCCAGCATTTT.

This clone was observed once. Here the CDR3 DNA reads TGTGCCAGCAGGCCGACAGGGCAGAACACTGAAGCTTTCTTT. Its protein product is CASRPTGQNTEAFF. The chain links TRBV5-6 to TRBJ1-1; 7 bases map to TRBD1. The germline V gene has CDR1 SGHDT and CDR2 YYEEEE. The CDR3 runs to 14 residues. V gave up 5 bases and J gave up 1 base; unmatched junction bases: 5.

V and J are TRBV7-9 and TRBJ2-1; 10 bases match TRBD2. The V and J ends lost 5 bases and 2 bases, in that order; junction bases with no gene match: 6. The CDR3 spans 16 residues. CDR1 and CDR2 (germline): SEHNR, FQNEAQ (reference sequence). The CDR3 loop is CASSMLAGATYNEQFF. CDR3 nucleotide sequence: TGTGCCAGCAGCATGCTAGCGGGAGCCACCTACAATGAGCAGTTCTTC.

This chain links TRBV18 with TRBJ2-1; 9 bases map to TRBD2. The CDR3 consists of 16 residues. The junction had 10 bases not matched to a gene; V was cut back by 2 bases and J by 8 bases. Germline CDR1 is KGHSH and CDR2 is LQKENI. CDR3 amino acids: CASSPVRREGLDEQFF. CDR3 DNA: TGTGCCAGCTCACCAGTGAGGCGGGAGGGCCTGGATGAGCAGTTCTTC.

The chain has TRBV7-2 and TRBJ2-1; no clear D gene. The germline V gene encodes CDR1 SGHTA and CDR2 FQGNSA. V lost 0 bases and J 4 bases, leaving 10 bases between the germline ends. The CDR3 loop spans 15 amino acids. In DNA, the CDR3 is TGTGCCAGCAGCTTAGCCTCCGTGCGTTACAATGAGCAGTTCTTC. Its translation: CASSLASVRYNEQFF.